This T cell receptor beta chain was sequenced during a study of Tregs in tolerant kidney transplant recipients. Study-wide points: This study did not directly address biological reproducibility. Tolerant patients' donor-specific Tregs expanded beyond overall Tregs, suggesting antigen-driven growth. Findings come from small patient numbers and require larger validation.

The assay was immunoSEQ multiplex PCR, and TCRdb's table has in-frame clones only and misses some. Of about 55,000 clones listed, approximately 91% were seen once; the top ten hold nearly 15%. With respect to this clone: Its cognate antigen is unknown.

The CDR3 has 15 amino acids. Germline V lookup: CDR1 MNHGY, CDR2 SAAAGT. V was trimmed by 3 bases and J by 5 bases, leaving 13 bases between them. Recipients received nonmyeloablative bone marrow transplants from related graft donors, with transient mixed chimerism. Unstimulated Tregs (CD4+CD25+CD127-) and CD4+CD25- non-Tregs were sorted from PBMCs. This specimen consisted of CD8+ T cells from blood (PBMCs), obtained 24 months after the transplant. The V gene is TRBV6-8, the J gene TRBJ2-2; tentatively, D is TRBD2 (5 bases). The receptor comes from a human patient who received a combined kidney and bone marrow transplant. Part of the T cells may come from the graft donor. The CDR3 reads CASSYSRADTGELFF. Written as DNA, the CDR3 is TGTGCCAGCAGTTATTCGCGGGCCGATACCGGGGAGCTGTTTTTT.